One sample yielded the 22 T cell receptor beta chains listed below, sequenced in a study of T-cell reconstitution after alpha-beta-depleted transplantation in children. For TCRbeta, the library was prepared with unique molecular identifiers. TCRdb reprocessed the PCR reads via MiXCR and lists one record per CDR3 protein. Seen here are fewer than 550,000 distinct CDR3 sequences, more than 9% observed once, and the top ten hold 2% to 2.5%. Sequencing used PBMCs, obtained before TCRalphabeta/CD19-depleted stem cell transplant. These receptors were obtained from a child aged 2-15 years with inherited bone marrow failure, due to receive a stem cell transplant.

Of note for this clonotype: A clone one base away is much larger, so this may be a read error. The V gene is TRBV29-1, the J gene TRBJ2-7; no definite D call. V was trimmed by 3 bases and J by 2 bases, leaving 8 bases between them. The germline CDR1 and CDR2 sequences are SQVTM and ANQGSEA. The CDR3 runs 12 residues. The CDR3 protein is CSVESVTYEQYF. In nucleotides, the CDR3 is TGCAGCGTTGAGTCTGTGACCTACGAGCAGTACTTC.

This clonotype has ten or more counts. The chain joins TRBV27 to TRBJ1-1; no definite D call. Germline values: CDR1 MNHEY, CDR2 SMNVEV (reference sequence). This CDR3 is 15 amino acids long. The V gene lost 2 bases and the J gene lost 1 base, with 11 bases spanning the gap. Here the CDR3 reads CASSLGGLGNTEAFF. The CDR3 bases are TGTGCCAGCAGTTTAGGCGGGTTGGGGAACACTGAAGCTTTCTTT.

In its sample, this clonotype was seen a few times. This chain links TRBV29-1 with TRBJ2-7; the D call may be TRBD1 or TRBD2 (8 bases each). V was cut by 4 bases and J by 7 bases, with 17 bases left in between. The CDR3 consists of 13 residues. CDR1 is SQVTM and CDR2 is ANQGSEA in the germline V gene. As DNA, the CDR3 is TGCAGCGTTGCGGGGGGGGGACAGGTAGAGCAGTACTTC. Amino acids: CSVAGGGQVEQYF.

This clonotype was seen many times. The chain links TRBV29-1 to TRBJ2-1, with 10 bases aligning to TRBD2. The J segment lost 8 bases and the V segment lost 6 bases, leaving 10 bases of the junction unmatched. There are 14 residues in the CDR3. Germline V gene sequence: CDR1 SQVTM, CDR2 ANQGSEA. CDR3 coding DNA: TGCAGCGTGGGCCGTCTAGCGGGAGCCCATGAGCAGTTCTTC. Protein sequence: CSVGRLAGAHEQFF.

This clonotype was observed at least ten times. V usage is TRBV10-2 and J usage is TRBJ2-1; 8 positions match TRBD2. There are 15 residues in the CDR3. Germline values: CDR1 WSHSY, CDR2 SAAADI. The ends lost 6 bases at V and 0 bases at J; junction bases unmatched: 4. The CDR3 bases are TGCGCCAGCAGGATCAGCGGGAGCTCCTACAATGAGCAGTTCTTC. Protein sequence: CASRISGSSYNEQFF.

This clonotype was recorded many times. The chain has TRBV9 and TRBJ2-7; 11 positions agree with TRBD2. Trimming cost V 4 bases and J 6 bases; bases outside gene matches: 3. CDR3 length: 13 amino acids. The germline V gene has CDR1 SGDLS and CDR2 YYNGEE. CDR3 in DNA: TGTGCCAGCAGCACCACTAGCGGGAGCGAGCAGTACTTC. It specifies CASSTTSGSEQYF.

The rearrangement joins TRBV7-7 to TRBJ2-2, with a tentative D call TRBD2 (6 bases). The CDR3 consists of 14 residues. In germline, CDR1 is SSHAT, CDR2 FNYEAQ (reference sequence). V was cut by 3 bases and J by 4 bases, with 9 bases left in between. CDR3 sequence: CASSFSGFTGELFF. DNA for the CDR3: TGTGCCAGCAGCTTTAGCGGATTCACCGGGGAGCTGTTTTTT.

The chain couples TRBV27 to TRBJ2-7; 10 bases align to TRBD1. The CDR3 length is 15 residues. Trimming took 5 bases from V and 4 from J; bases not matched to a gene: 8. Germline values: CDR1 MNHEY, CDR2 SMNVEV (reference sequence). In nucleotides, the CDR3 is TGTGCCAGCAGTCCGAGACAGGGGGCAAGATACGAGCAGTACTTC. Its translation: CASSPRQGARYEQYF.

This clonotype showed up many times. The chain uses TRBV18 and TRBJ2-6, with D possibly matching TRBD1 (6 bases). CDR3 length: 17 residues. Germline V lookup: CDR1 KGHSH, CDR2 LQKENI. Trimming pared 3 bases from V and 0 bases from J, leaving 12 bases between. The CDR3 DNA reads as TGTGCCAGCTCACCGTCGACAGGAGTCTCTGGGGCCAACGTCCTGACTTTC. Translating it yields CASSPSTGVSGANVLTF.

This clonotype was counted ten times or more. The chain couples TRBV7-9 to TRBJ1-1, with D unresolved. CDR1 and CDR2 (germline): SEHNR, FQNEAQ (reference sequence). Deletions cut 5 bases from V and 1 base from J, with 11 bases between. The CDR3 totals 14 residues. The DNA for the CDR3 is TGTGCCAGCAGCAGAGGACCCACGAACACTGAAGCTTTCTTT. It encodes CASSRGPTNTEAFF.

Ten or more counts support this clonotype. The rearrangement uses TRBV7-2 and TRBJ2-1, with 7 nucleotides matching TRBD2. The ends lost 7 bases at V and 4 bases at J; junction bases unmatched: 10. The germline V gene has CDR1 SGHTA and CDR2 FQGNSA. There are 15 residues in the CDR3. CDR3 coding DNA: TGTGCCAGCACCCAAAGGGGCGGGAGATACAATGAGCAGTTCTTC. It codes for CASTQRGGRYNEQFF.

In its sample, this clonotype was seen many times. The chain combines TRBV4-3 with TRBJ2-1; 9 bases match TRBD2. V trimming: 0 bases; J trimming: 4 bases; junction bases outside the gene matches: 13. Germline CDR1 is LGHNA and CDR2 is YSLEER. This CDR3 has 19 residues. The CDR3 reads CASSQESLKWTSEYNEQFF. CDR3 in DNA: TGCGCCAGCAGCCAAGAGAGTTTGAAGTGGACTAGCGAGTACAATGAGCAGTTCTTC.

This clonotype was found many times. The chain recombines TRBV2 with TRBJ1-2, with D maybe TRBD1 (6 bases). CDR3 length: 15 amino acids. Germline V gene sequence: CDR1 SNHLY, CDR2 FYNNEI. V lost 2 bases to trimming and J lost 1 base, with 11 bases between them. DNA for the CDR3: TGTGCCAGCAGTGAATCGGGGGGCCGTAACTATGGCTACACCTTC. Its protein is CASSESGGRNYGYTF.

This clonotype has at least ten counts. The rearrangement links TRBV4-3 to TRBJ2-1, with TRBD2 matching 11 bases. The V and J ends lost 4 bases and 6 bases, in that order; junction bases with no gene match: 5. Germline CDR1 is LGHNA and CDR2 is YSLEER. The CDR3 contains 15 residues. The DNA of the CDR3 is TGCGCCAGCAGCCGGGTAGCGGGAGGGCCCAATGAGCAGTTCTTC. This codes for CASSRVAGGPNEQFF.

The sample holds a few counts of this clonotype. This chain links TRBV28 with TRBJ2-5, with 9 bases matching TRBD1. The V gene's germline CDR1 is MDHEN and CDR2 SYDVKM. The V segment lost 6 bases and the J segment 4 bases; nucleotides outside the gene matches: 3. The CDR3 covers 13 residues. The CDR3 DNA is TGTGCCAGCAGAGAGACAGGGGGAGAGACCCAGTACTTC. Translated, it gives CASRETGGETQYF.

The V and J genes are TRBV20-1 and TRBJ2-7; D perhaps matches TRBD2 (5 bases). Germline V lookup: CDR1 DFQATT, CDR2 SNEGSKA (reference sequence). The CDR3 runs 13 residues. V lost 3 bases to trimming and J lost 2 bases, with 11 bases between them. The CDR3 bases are TGCAGTGCTAGTGCCGGGGATACCTACGAGCAGTACTTC. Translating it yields CSASAGDTYEQYF.

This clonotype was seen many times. CDR3 sequence: CASSYSGTDYEQYF. The DNA for the CDR3 is TGTGCCAGCAGTTACTCCGGGACAGACTACGAGCAGTACTTC. The chain uses TRBV6-5 and TRBJ2-7; TRBD1 aligns across 7 bases. This CDR3 comprises 14 residues. The V and J ends lost 0 bases and 3 bases, in that order; junction bases with no gene match: 2. Germline CDR1 is MNHEY and CDR2 is SVGAGI.

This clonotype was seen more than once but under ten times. The CDR3 is CASSLVHSGTSYNEQFF. The DNA for the CDR3 is TGTGCCAGCAGCTTAGTACACAGCGGGACTTCCTACAATGAGCAGTTCTTC. V and J are TRBV11-2 and TRBJ2-1, with TRBD2 identical over 7 bases. In germline, CDR1 is SGHAT, CDR2 FQNNGV. This CDR3 has 17 residues. The V and J ends lost 1 base and 1 base, in that order; junction bases with no gene match: 7.

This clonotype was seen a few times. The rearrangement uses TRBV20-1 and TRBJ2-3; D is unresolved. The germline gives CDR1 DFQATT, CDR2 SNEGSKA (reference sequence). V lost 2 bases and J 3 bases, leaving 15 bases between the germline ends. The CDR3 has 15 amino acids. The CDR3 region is CSARLIMATTDTQYF. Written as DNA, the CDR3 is TGCAGTGCTAGATTAATTATGGCGACTACAGATACGCAGTATTTT.

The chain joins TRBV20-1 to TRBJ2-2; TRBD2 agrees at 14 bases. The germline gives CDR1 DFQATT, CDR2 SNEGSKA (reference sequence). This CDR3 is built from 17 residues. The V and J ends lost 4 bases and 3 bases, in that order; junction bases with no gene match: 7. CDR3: CSATRLAGGLDTGELFF. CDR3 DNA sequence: TGCAGTGCTACAAGACTAGCGGGAGGGCTGGACACCGGGGAGCTGTTTTTT.

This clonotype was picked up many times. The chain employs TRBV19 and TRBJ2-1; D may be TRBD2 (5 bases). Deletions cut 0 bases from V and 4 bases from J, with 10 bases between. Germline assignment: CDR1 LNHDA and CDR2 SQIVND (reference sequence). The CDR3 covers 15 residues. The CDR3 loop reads CASSIELSGYNEQFF. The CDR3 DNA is TGTGCCAGTAGTATAGAACTGAGCGGATACAATGAGCAGTTCTTC.

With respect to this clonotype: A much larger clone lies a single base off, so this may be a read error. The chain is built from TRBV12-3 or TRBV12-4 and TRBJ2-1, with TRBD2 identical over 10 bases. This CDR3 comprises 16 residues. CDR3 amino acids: CASSLSGRSTYNEHFF. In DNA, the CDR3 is TGTGCCAGCAGTCTTAGCGGGAGGTCTACCTACAATGAGCATTTCTTC.